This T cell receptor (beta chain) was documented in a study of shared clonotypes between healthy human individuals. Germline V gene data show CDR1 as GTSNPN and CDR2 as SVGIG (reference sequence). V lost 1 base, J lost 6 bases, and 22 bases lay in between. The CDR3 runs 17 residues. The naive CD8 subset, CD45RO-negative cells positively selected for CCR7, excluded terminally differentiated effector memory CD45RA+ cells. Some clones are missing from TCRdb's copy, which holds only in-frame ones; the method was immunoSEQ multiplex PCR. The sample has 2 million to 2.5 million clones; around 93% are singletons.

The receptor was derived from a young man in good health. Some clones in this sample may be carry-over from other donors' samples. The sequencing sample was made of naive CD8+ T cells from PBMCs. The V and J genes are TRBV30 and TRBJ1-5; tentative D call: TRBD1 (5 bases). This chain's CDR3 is CAWSGMVFLRGFQPQHF. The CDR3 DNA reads TGTGCCTGGAGTGGAATGGTATTTTTGAGGGGCTTTCAGCCCCAGCATTTT.